This is a list of T cell receptor beta chains from one sample in a study of blood T cell repertoires in COVID-19. The method was immunoSEQ multiplex PCR; TCRdb's version includes in-frame clones alone and lacks a portion of them. This sample has about 130,000 clones; about 80% occur once, and the top ten carry 10% to 15%. The source material was peripheral blood. Every receptor here comes from a woman aged 55 to 70 with acute or convalescent COVID-19. The CDR3 runs from the conserved cysteine through the conserved F or W. Fields, in order: J gene, V gene, D gene, clone size, CDR3 DNA, CDR3 protein. D genes are given only for firm matches. Clone size is shown for a subset of rows, as once, few, many or a class of expanded clone.

>TRBJ1-1|TRBV6-5|NA|NA
TGTGCCAGCAGTTACACCCTGAGGACTGAAGCTTTCTTT
CASSYTLRTEAFF
>TRBJ1-2|TRBV30|NA|NA
TGTGCCTGGAGTGTAAAAGGGACTCCGAAGGGCTACACCTTC
CAWSVKGTPKGYTF
>TRBJ2-2|TRBV28|NA|NA
TGTGCCAGCAGTTTACAGGACGGGGAGCTGTTTTTT
CASSLQDGELFF
>TRBJ1-6|TRBV10-3|TRBD1|NA
TGTGCCATCAGCGAAGGGACAGGGGGCTCATTCCCCCTCCACTTT
CAISEGTGGSFPLHF
>TRBJ1-1|TRBV12-3/TRBV12-4|NA|NA
TGTGCCAGCAGTTTCCGGGGTGAAGCTTTCTTT
CASSFRGEAFF
>TRBJ1-4|TRBV29-1|TRBD1|NA
TGCAGCGTTGCGGGACAGGGAGGGGAAAAACTGTTTTTT
CSVAGQGGEKLFF
>TRBJ2-1|TRBV14|TRBD2|NA
TGTGCCAGCAGCCAGAGGATGACTAGCGGGGGTTACAATGAGCAGTTCTTC
CASSQRMTSGGYNEQFF
>TRBJ1-5|TRBV6-6|NA|few
TGTGCCAGCAGTCCCCTCCCCCCTTACGACAGACGCAATCAGCCCCAGCATTTT
CASSPLPPYDRRNQPQHF
>TRBJ1-6|TRBV5-1|NA|NA
TGCGCCAGCAGCCTCGGACAGCAAAATTCACCCCTCCACTTT
CASSLGQQNSPLHF
>TRBJ2-3|TRBV5-1|TRBD2|NA
TGCGCCAGCAGCTCGACGCCTAGCGGGGCGAGGGATACGCAGTATTTT
CASSSTPSGARDTQYF
>TRBJ1-1|TRBV27|NA|NA
TGTGCCAGCAGTTTGAAAGCTCTGAACACTGAAGCTTTCTTT
CASSLKALNTEAFF
>TRBJ1-3|TRBV10-3|TRBD1|NA
TGTGCCATCAGTGGATTGGACAGGGGAGGATTCGCGGGAAACACCATATATTTT
CAISGLDRGGFAGNTIYF
>TRBJ1-4|TRBV5-6|TRBD1|NA
TGTGCCAGCAGCTTGACCGGGACAGGGAATGAAAAACTGTTTTTT
CASSLTGTGNEKLFF
>TRBJ2-1|TRBV5-1|TRBD2|few
TGCGCCAGCAGCCCGGGACTAGCGGGGGCCGAGCAGTTCTTC
CASSPGLAGAEQFF
>TRBJ1-3|TRBV5-1|NA|few
TGCGCCAGCAGCCTTACAGGGAACTCTGGAAACACCATATATTTT
CASSLTGNSGNTIYF
>TRBJ1-5|TRBV29-1|NA|NA
TGCAGCGTAACAGGGAAGGGCAATCAGCCCCAGCATTTT
CSVTGKGNQPQHF
>TRBJ1-2|TRBV27|NA|NA
TGTGCCAGCAGTTCACGACTCTTCGGCTACACCTTC
CASSSRLFGYTF
>TRBJ2-5|TRBV5-4|TRBD2|NA
TGTGCCAGCAGCTTGCTCAGTCTAGCGGGGGGGGAGACCCAGTACTTC
CASSLLSLAGGETQYF